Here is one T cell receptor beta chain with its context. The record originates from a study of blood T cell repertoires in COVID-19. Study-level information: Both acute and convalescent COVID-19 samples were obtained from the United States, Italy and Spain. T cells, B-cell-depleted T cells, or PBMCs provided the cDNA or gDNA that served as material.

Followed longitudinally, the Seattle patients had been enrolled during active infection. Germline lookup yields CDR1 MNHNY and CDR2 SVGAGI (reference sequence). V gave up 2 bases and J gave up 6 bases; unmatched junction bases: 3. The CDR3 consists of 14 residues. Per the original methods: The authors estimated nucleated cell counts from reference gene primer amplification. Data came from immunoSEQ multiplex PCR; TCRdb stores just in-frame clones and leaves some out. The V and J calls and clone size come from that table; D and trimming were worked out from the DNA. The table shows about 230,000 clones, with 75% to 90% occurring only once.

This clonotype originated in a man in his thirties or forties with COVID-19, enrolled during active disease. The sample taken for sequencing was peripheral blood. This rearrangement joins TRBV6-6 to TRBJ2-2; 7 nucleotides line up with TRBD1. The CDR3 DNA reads TGTGCCAGCAGTTACAGGCAGGGGGCCGGGGAGCTGTTTTTT. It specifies CASSYRQGAGELFF.